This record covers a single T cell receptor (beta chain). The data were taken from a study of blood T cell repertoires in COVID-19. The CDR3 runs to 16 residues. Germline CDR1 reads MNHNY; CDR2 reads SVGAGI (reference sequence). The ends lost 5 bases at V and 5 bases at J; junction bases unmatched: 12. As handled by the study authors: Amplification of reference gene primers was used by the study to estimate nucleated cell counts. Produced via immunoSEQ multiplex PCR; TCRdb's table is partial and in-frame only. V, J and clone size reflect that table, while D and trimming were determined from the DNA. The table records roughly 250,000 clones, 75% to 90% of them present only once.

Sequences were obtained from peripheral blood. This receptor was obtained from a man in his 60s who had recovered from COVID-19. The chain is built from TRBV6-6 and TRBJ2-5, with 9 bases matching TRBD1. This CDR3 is CASSLNYRGPPETQYF. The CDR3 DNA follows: TGTGCCAGCAGTCTTAACTACAGGGGGCCCCCCGAGACCCAGTACTTC.